The 19 T cell receptor beta chains listed next were all sequenced from one sample in a study of blood T cell repertoires in COVID-19 (dated by TCRdb to the early 2020s). To prepare the library, the immunoSEQ multiplex PCR assay was applied. TCRdb took over this immuneACCESS table, retaining in-frame rearrangements with V and J assigned. Such tables are incomplete; in checked studies, under half of the missing clones stem from an unresolved V gene, and the remainder is unexplained. Here the sample has over 50,000 clones; around 90% occur a single time. Of the sample, approximately 15% is held by the ten largest clones. The material sequenced was peripheral blood. The receptors originated from a human donor with active COVID-19. The donor label of this sample is uncertain.

CDR3 DNA sequence: TGTGCCAGCAGCGTAGGGGGAGCTAACTATGGCTACACCTTC. Translated, it gives CASSVGGANYGYTF. V is TRBV9 and J is TRBJ1-2; D is uncertain. Germline CDR1 reads SGDLS; CDR2 reads YYNGEE. The CDR3 is made up of 14 amino acids. Trimming took off 0 bases at V and 0 bases at J, with 6 bases between the two ends.

The CDR3 spells CASKGLEPHTDTQYF. The CDR3 bases are TGTGCCAGCAAGGGGCTAGAGCCCCACACAGATACGCAGTATTTT. The chain is built from TRBV7-6 and TRBJ2-3; TRBD1 might be the D (5 bases). Germline values: CDR1 SGHVS, CDR2 FNYEAQ. This CDR3 spans 15 amino acids. With 7 bases removed from V and 2 bases from J, the gap between germline ends came to 16 bases.

The chain recombines TRBV30 with TRBJ2-3; D is perhaps TRBD2 (6 bases). V was shortened by 3 bases and J by 4 bases, with 8 bases between the two germline ends. Germline CDR1 GTSNPN, CDR2 SVGIG (reference sequence). The CDR3 is 12 residues long. This CDR3 is CAWRGGADTQYF. In DNA form, the CDR3 reads TGTGCCTGGAGGGGAGGCGCAGATACGCAGTATTTT.

V and J are TRBV7-9 and TRBJ2-1; 8 bases fit TRBD1. Trimming took 5 bases from V and 8 from J; bases not matched to a gene: 5. Germline CDR1 reads SEHNR; CDR2 reads FQNEAQ (reference sequence). This CDR3 region has 13 residues. Written as DNA, the CDR3 is TGTGCCAGCAGCCAGGACAGGGACTATGAGCAGTTCTTC. It codes for CASSQDRDYEQFF.

The chain recombines TRBV2 with TRBJ1-5, with a possible D match to TRBD1 (6 bases). This CDR3 comprises 14 residues. Trimming removed 6 bases from V and 2 bases from J, with 11 bases in between. The germline V gene encodes CDR1 SNHLY and CDR2 FYNNEI. The CDR3 loop is CASRQGQGNQPQHF. The CDR3 nucleotides read TGTGCCAGCAGGCAGGGGCAGGGCAATCAGCCCCAGCATTTT.

V is TRBV10-3 and J is TRBJ1-2; maybe TRBD1 (6 bases). CDR1 and CDR2 from the germline V gene are ENHRY and SYGVKD. This CDR3 is built from 15 residues. Trimming stripped 5 bases from V and 2 bases from J, with 15 bases between. This CDR3 is CAISPLGQYNYGYTF. CDR3 DNA: TGTGCCATCAGTCCCTTGGGACAATACAACTATGGCTACACCTTC.

V is TRBV27 and J is TRBJ2-1, with D possibly being TRBD2 (6 bases). Per germline, CDR1 MNHEY and CDR2 SMNVEV (reference sequence). Trimming shortened V by 5 bases and J by 3 bases, and 11 bases separated the two germline ends. The CDR3 sequence is 14 residues long. CDR3: CASSREFYYNEQFF. In DNA, the CDR3 is TGTGCCAGCAGTCGGGAGTTTTACTACAATGAGCAGTTCTTC.

This chain's CDR3 is CATSDRQGYEQYF. For the CDR3, the DNA is TGTGCCACCAGTGATAGACAGGGCTACGAGCAGTACTTC. The rearrangement uses TRBV24-1 and TRBJ2-7, with TRBD1 matching over 7 bases. CDR3 length: 13 residues. Germline CDR1 reads KGHDR; CDR2 reads SFDVKD. Germline trimming cut 3 bases from V and 3 bases from J; bases unmatched to any gene: 1.

The chain joins TRBV18 to TRBJ1-1; D is possibly TRBD1 (5 bases). V lost 4 bases to trimming and J lost 1 base, with 7 bases between them. The germline CDR1 and CDR2 sequences are KGHSH and LQKENI. This CDR3 has 13 amino acids. CDR3 in DNA: TGTGCCAGCTCACTTACAGGGAACACTGAAGCTTTCTTT. Translation: CASSLTGNTEAFF.

This chain links TRBV28 with TRBJ1-4, with a possible D match to TRBD1 (6 bases). V was trimmed by 0 bases and J by 5 bases, leaving 10 bases between them. The CDR3 spans 15 residues. Germline loops: CDR1 MDHEN, CDR2 SYDVKM. CDR3 sequence (DNA): TGTGCCAGCAGTTTATGGGCAGGGGCAAATGAAAAACTGTTTTTT. This translates into CASSLWAGANEKLFF. Variable domain in full (rest from reference TRBV28 and TRBJ1-4): DVKVTQSSRYLVKRTGEKVFLECVQDMDHENMFWYRQDPGLGLRLIYFSYDVKMKEKGDIPEGYSVSREKKERFSLILESASTNQTSMYLCASSLWAGANEKLFFGSGTQLSVL.

The chain joins TRBV24-1 to TRBJ2-3; a possible D gene is TRBD2 (6 bases). The V end lost 5 bases, the J end lost 1 base, and 21 bases lay between the germline ends. Germline lookup yields CDR1 KGHDR and CDR2 SFDVKD. CDR3 size: 18 residues. As DNA, the CDR3 is TGTGCCACCAGTGCCACCTCCCGACTAGGAGTAGGCACAGATACGCAGTATTTT. Protein product: CATSATSRLGVGTDTQYF.

The chain is built from TRBV2 and TRBJ1-1; 7 bases match TRBD1. Germline V gene lookup returns CDR1 SNHLY and CDR2 FYNNEI. The CDR3 length is 16 residues. V lost 0 bases to trimming and J lost 4 bases; unmatched junction nucleotides: 8. The DNA of the CDR3 is TGTGCCAGCAGTGAAGCTCGAACAGGGGCGGGCACTGAAGCTTTCTTT. Translated, it gives CASSEARTGAGTEAFF.

The rearrangement uses TRBV2 and TRBJ1-2; no clear D gene. This CDR3 is 13 amino acids long. With 6 bases removed from V and 7 bases from J, the gap between germline ends came to 15 bases. CDR1 SNHLY and CDR2 FYNNEI come from the germline V gene. The CDR3 coding sequence is TGTGCCAGCAGATTAACGGAGAGAAGTGGCTACACCTTC. It is translated as CASRLTERSGYTF.

The chain has TRBV7-9 and TRBJ1-6, with 7 bases lining up with TRBD1. Germline CDR1 reads SEHNR; CDR2 reads FQNEAQ (reference sequence). This CDR3 is built from 14 residues. Trimming took 3 bases from V and 10 from J; bases not matched to a gene: 6. CDR3 in DNA: TGTGCCAGCAGCTTTGGGGACAGACGGTCACCCCTCCACTTT. The encoded protein is CASSFGDRRSPLHF.

Only one count was recorded for this clone. This rearrangement joins TRBV9 to TRBJ2-2; maybe TRBD1 (6 bases). Germline CDR1 reads SGDLS; CDR2 reads YYNGEE. V lost 4 bases and J lost 1, with 8 bases in between. The CDR3 spans 14 residues. In DNA form, the CDR3 reads TGTGCCAGCAGCCCACAGGGGAACACCGGGGAGCTGTTTTTT. Amino acids: CASSPQGNTGELFF.

This chain connects TRBV27 to TRBJ1-1; D perhaps matches TRBD1 (5 bases). V was cut by 5 bases and J by 0 bases, with 10 bases left in between. The CDR3 length is 14 residues. Germline CDR1 MNHEY, CDR2 SMNVEV (reference sequence). The DNA of the CDR3 is TGTGCCAGCAGTCCACAGGCCGTGAACACTGAAGCTTTCTTT. It codes for CASSPQAVNTEAFF.

This clone has a single count. The rearrangement uses TRBV7-9 and TRBJ2-5; tentative D call: TRBD1 (8 bases). The length of the CDR3 is 15 residues. V gave up 5 bases and J gave up 8 bases, with 21 bases separating them. CDR1 is SEHNR, CDR2 FQNEAQ, per germline (reference sequence). The CDR3: CASSPGGGGASTQYF. DNA for the CDR3: TGTGCCAGCAGCCCAGGGGGCGGGGGAGCGTCCACCCAGTACTTC.

The chain uses TRBV5-1 and TRBJ1-1, with D perhaps TRBD1 (5 bases). Per the germline V gene, CDR1 is SGHRS and CDR2 is YFSETQ. The V and J ends lost 3 bases and 0 bases respectively, with 9 bases between them. The CDR3 runs to 14 residues. The CDR3 DNA reads as TGCGCCAGCAGCTCCGGGGGGGTGAACACTGAAGCTTTCTTT. Protein product: CASSSGGVNTEAFF.

The chain uses TRBV4-1 and TRBJ2-1; the D gene is possibly TRBD1 (5 bases). Germline V gene lookup returns CDR1 MGHRA and CDR2 YSYEKL. V lost 0 bases and J lost 4, with 13 bases in between. CDR3 length: 16 residues. The CDR3 sequence: CASSQEGSGAYNEQFF. In DNA form, the CDR3 reads TGCGCCAGCAGCCAAGAAGGATCTGGGGCTTACAATGAGCAGTTCTTC.